This entry lists 32 T cell receptor beta chains sequenced from one sample in a study of spatial heterogeneity in lung cancer. TCRdb reanalysed the 5' RACE reads using MiXCR and keeps one entry per CDR3 protein. The data hold around 23,000 distinct CDR3 sequences, with 3% to 3.5% observed a single time. Time point indicated: sample taken at primary tumor resection. Here the sequenced sample was PBMCs, taken at surgery. These receptor sequences come from a female donor with early-stage non-small cell lung cancer.

This clonotype was counted ten times or more. The chain is built from TRBV7-8 and TRBJ2-5, with D maybe TRBD1 (6 bases). This CDR3 is built from 16 residues. V gave up 1 base and J gave up 3 bases, with 15 bases separating them. Germline V lookup: CDR1 SGHVS, CDR2 FQNEAQ. DNA of the CDR3: TGTGCCAGCAGCTTAGGTCCGGGACACCCAAAAGAGACCCAGTACTTC. It specifies CASSLGPGHPKETQYF.

This clonotype has ten or more counts. The chain carries TRBV6-5 and TRBJ2-2; the D is unclear. Germline V CDR1 and CDR2: MNHEY, SVGAGI. There are 17 residues in the CDR3. The V and J ends lost 0 bases and 1 base respectively, with 12 bases between them. CDR3 nucleotide sequence: TGTGCCAGCAGTTACTCGATGAGTCGAAGGAACACCGGGGAGCTGTTTTTT. Amino acids: CASSYSMSRRNTGELFF.

This clonotype occurred many times. The chain couples TRBV11-1 to TRBJ2-2, with 13 bases lining up with TRBD2. From germline, CDR1 is SGHAT and CDR2 FQDESV (reference sequence). The CDR3 is 17 amino acids. With 5 bases clipped from V and 4 bases from J, the junction kept 7 bases outside the gene matches. CDR3 sequence reads: CASSPLGLAGVTGELFF. DNA of the CDR3: TGTGCCAGCAGCCCACTTGGACTAGCGGGAGTCACCGGGGAGCTGTTTTTT. Complete variable domain (other parts from reference TRBV11-1 and TRBJ2-2): EAEVAQSPRYKITEKSQAVAFWCDPISGHATLYWYRQILGQGPELLVQFQDESVVDDSQLPKDRFSAERLKGVDSTLKIQPAELGDSAMYLCASSPLGLAGVTGELFFGEGSRLTVL.

This clonotype came up many times. V gene TRBV7-2 combines with J gene TRBJ2-4; 7 nucleotides agree with TRBD2. Per the germline V gene, CDR1 is SGHTA and CDR2 is FQGNSA. This CDR3 has 17 residues. The ends lost 6 bases at V and 3 bases at J; junction bases unmatched: 14. CDR3 sequence: CASRRGGSRVVKNIQYF. The CDR3 nucleotides read TGTGCCAGCAGGAGGGGAGGGTCCAGGGTAGTCAAAAACATTCAGTACTTC.

This clonotype was seen repeatedly, ten times or more. This chain uses TRBV20-1 with TRBJ1-5, with 9 bases matching TRBD1. V lost 5 bases, J lost 5 bases, and 4 bases stayed unmatched. The CDR3 is 13 amino acids. The germline V gene encodes CDR1 DFQATT and CDR2 SNEGSKA (reference sequence). CDR3 sequence (DNA): TGCAGTGCTCGGACAGGGGATGATCAGCCCCAGCATTTT. Amino acids: CSARTGDDQPQHF.

The V and J genes are TRBV15 and TRBJ2-3; tentatively, D is TRBD1 or TRBD2 (5 bases each). Germline V CDR1 and CDR2: LNHNV, YYDKDF (reference sequence). This CDR3 region has 17 residues. The V and J ends lost 4 bases and 1 base respectively, with 18 bases between them. As DNA, the CDR3 is TGTGCCACCAGCAATCAAAGGGGACGACGTCGCACAGATACGCAGTATTTT. Translating it yields CATSNQRGRRRTDTQYF.

This clonotype has ten or more counts. The junction differs from germline at one of its ends, possibly a read error. V gene TRBV7-9 combines with J gene TRBJ1-3; D remains ambiguous. The germline V gene encodes CDR1 SEHNR and CDR2 FQNEAQ (reference sequence). The CDR3 is made up of 15 amino acids. DNA for the CDR3: TGTGCCAGCAGCATAGCGCGTGGCCAAGGAAACACCATATATTTT. Translation gives CASSIARGQGNTIYF.

At least ten counts were recorded for this clonotype. The chain combines TRBV3-1 with TRBJ2-7, with D possibly being TRBD1 (5 bases). Germline CDR1 reads LGHDT; CDR2 reads YNNKEL (reference sequence). V was pared by 1 base and J by 1 base, with 11 bases between. The CDR3 spans 15 residues. In nucleotides, the CDR3 is TGTGCCAGCAGCCAAGTCTCAGGGTATTCCTACGAGCAGTACTTC. Its translation: CASSQVSGYSYEQYF.

In its sample, this clonotype was seen many times. V gene TRBV24-1 combines with J gene TRBJ1-2; D is possibly TRBD1 (5 bases). Germline V gene sequence: CDR1 KGHDR, CDR2 SFDVKD. Trimming removed 0 bases from V and 8 bases from J, with 12 bases in between. The CDR3 length is 14 residues. The CDR3 region is CATSDLYRSEGYTF. Written as DNA, the CDR3 is TGTGCCACCAGTGATTTGTACAGGTCTGAAGGCTACACCTTC.

This clonotype was seen ten or more times. The chain joins TRBV18 to TRBJ2-3; D is perhaps TRBD2 (6 bases). From germline, CDR1 is KGHSH and CDR2 LQKENI. The CDR3 contains 15 residues. Deletions cut 1 base from V and 5 bases from J, with 13 bases between. In nucleotides, the CDR3 is TGTGCCAGCTCACCACTAGCGGAGACAGTAGATACGCAGTATTTT. Amino acid sequence: CASSPLAETVDTQYF.

At least ten counts were recorded for this clonotype. The rearrangement joins TRBV25-1 to TRBJ2-7, with 8 bases matching TRBD2. V lost 3 bases to trimming and J lost 7 bases; unmatched junction nucleotides: 11. The CDR3 loop spans 15 amino acids. Germline V CDR1 and CDR2: MGHDK, SYGVNS. The CDR3 spells CASSESGRGSWEQYF. CDR3 nucleotides: TGTGCCAGCAGTGAGAGCGGGAGAGGCAGTTGGGAGCAGTACTTC.

This clonotype is medium-sized (0.01 to 0.1%). The DNA for the CDR3 is TGCAGTGCTAGAGATTTCCGGGATACAGATACGCAGTATTTT. Protein: CSARDFRDTDTQYF. The J gene is TRBJ2-3, the V gene TRBV20-1, with D perhaps TRBD2 (5 bases). The germline V gene encodes CDR1 DFQATT and CDR2 SNEGSKA (reference sequence). The V end lost 0 bases, the J end lost 3 bases, and 10 bases lay between the germline ends. This CDR3 has 14 residues.

This clonotype was detected many times. The chain links TRBV12-3 or TRBV12-4 to TRBJ2-7; 9 positions match TRBD2. This CDR3 contains 12 residues. Trimming took 3 bases from V and 10 from J; bases not matched to a gene: 4. CDR3 bases: TGTGCCAGCAGTTTGCGGGGGGGTTACCAGTACTTC. This encodes CASSLRGGYQYF.

Many counts were recorded for this clonotype. The chain has TRBV19 and TRBJ2-3; TRBD2 agrees at 9 bases. The CDR3 is 15 amino acids. V was clipped by 8 bases and J by 4 bases; unmatched bases: 10. The germline V gene has CDR1 LNHDA and CDR2 SQIVND (reference sequence). The CDR3 DNA reads TGTGCCAGTCGCATTTTAGCGGGAGTTCCAGATACGCAGTATTTT. It specifies CASRILAGVPDTQYF. The full variable domain, in which reference TRBV19 and TRBJ2-3 provide the parts outside the CDR3, is DGGITQSPKYLFRKEGQNVTLSCEQNLNHDAMYWYRQDPGQGLRLIYYSQIVNDFQKGDIAEGYSVSREKKESFPLTVTSAQKNPTAFYLCASRILAGVPDTQYFGPGTRLTVL.

This clonotype was recorded at least ten times. The DNA of the CDR3 is TGTGCCAGCAAAAGACAGGCTTACACTGAAGCTTTCTTT. Residues: CASKRQAYTEAFF. This chain uses TRBV6-5 with TRBJ1-1; a weak D match, TRBD1 (6 bases). CDR1 and CDR2 (germline): MNHEY, SVGAGI. CDR3 size: 13 residues. Trimming shortened V by 7 bases and J by 3 bases, and 12 bases separated the two germline ends.

This clonotype was seen many times. The gene calls are TRBV7-3 and TRBJ2-2; 9 bases fit TRBD1. The CDR3 covers 16 residues. V shed 5 bases and J 4 bases; nucleotides not matched to a gene: 8. Germline V gene lookup returns CDR1 SGHTA and CDR2 FQGTGA. The CDR3 sequence is CASSLGTGWSTGELFF. The CDR3 DNA sequence: TGTGCCAGCAGCCTGGGGACAGGGTGGAGCACCGGGGAGCTGTTTTTT.

This clonotype was seen ten or more times. The chain employs TRBV27 and TRBJ1-4; D remains ambiguous. V was cut by 5 bases and J by 7 bases, with 20 bases left in between. Germline values: CDR1 MNHEY, CDR2 SMNVEV (reference sequence). There are 16 residues in the CDR3. The CDR3 sequence is CASSPFVLTGTEKLFF. The DNA for the CDR3 is TGTGCCAGCAGTCCCTTCGTTCTAACGGGAACTGAAAAACTGTTTTTT.

This rearrangement joins TRBV7-9 to TRBJ1-6; possible D gene TRBD1, 5 bases. The CDR3 length is 13 residues. Germline CDR1 SEHNR, CDR2 FQNEAQ (reference sequence). V shed 2 bases and J shed 10 bases, with 9 bases lying between them. The CDR3 DNA sequence: TGTGCCAGCAGCTTACAGGGTAGCTCACCCCTCCACTTT. Its protein product is CASSLQGSSPLHF.

This clonotype was counted ten times or more. The chain uses TRBV9 and TRBJ2-3; 10 nucleotides align to TRBD1. The V segment lost 3 bases and the J segment 5 bases; nucleotides outside the gene matches: 15. Germline values: CDR1 SGDLS, CDR2 YYNGEE. There are 18 residues in the CDR3. CDR3 loop: CASSGWNVGTGVEDTQYF. The CDR3 coding sequence is TGTGCCAGCAGCGGATGGAATGTGGGGACAGGGGTTGAAGATACGCAGTATTTT.

This clonotype has ten or more counts. V and J are TRBV5-1 and TRBJ2-1, with TRBD2 matching over 7 bases. Germline V gene sequence: CDR1 SGHRS, CDR2 YFSETQ. The junction had 13 bases not matched to a gene; V was cut back by 4 bases and J by 9 bases. This CDR3 has 15 residues. The CDR3 DNA is TGCGCCAGCAGCCCGCCTGTGCCCACGGGGGGTGAGCAGTTCTTC. It codes for CASSPPVPTGGEQFF.

This clonotype was seen at least ten times. V gene TRBV10-2 combines with J gene TRBJ2-7; no clear D gene. CDR3 length equals 13 residues. CDR1 WSHSY and CDR2 SAAADI come from the germline V gene. V lost 0 bases to trimming and J lost 6 bases, with 9 bases between them. CDR3 sequence (DNA): TGCGCCAGCAGTGAGTCCCCCGGTCGCGAGCAGTACTTC. Its protein is CASSESPGREQYF.

This clonotype was seen ten or more times. V is TRBV7-2 and J is TRBJ2-1; D is possibly TRBD2 (6 bases). The CDR3 loop spans 16 amino acids. Trimming removed 4 bases from V and 2 bases from J, with 15 bases in between. Looked up from germline, CDR1 is SGHTA and CDR2 is FQGNSA. The CDR3 bases are TGTGCCAGCAGCTCCGGCGTGGGAGGTCCCTACAATGAGCAGTTCTTC. Translating it yields CASSSGVGGPYNEQFF.

This clonotype was observed at least ten times. The V call is TRBV28, the J call TRBJ2-2; D may match TRBD1 or TRBD2 (6 bases each). Between the trimmed V and J ends, which lost 6 bases and 6 bases, there was a span of 26 bases. The CDR3 runs to 18 residues. From germline, CDR1 is MDHEN and CDR2 SYDVKM. The CDR3 reads CASSPPPGAGKRSGELFF. DNA of the CDR3: TGTGCCAGCAGCCCACCCCCAGGGGCGGGAAAAAGGTCCGGGGAGCTGTTTTTT. Supplemented by reference TRBV28 and TRBJ2-2, the full variable domain reads DVKVTQSSRYLVKRTGEKVFLECVQDMDHENMFWYRQDPGLGLRLIYFSYDVKMKEKGDIPEGYSVSREKKERFSLILESASTNQTSMYLCASSPPPGAGKRSGELFFGEGSRLTVL.

This clonotype occurred many times. The rearrangement uses TRBV20-1 and TRBJ2-7, with D perhaps TRBD1 (6 bases). Germline V lookup: CDR1 DFQATT, CDR2 SNEGSKA (reference sequence). This CDR3 is 15 amino acids long. With 2 bases removed from V and 2 bases from J, the gap between germline ends came to 16 bases. Here the CDR3 reads CSARPNQGSTYEQYF. CDR3 DNA: TGCAGTGCTAGACCGAATCAGGGGTCCACCTACGAGCAGTACTTC.

The chain has TRBV4-2 and TRBJ2-2, with D hard to call. The CDR3 covers 15 residues. Germline CDR1 is LGHNA and CDR2 is YNFKEQ. The ends were cut back, 0 bases at V and 0 bases at J, with 5 bases in the middle. The CDR3 is CASSQDWTNTGELFF. As DNA, the CDR3 is TGTGCCAGCAGCCAAGATTGGACGAACACCGGGGAGCTGTTTTTT.

This clonotype has at least ten counts. CDR3 amino acids: CASSLALFSVNEQFF. Here the CDR3 DNA reads TGTGCCAGCAGCTTAGCCCTTTTTTCTGTCAATGAGCAGTTCTTC. The chain has TRBV7-8 and TRBJ2-1; no clear D. The germline V gene encodes CDR1 SGHVS and CDR2 FQNEAQ. CDR3 length: 15 residues. With 0 bases removed from V and 6 bases from J, the gap between germline ends came to 12 bases.

This rearrangement joins TRBV7-3 to TRBJ2-3; no clear D gene. The CDR3 covers 11 residues. The germline V and J ends were trimmed by 4 bases and 6 bases, with 5 bases remaining between them. The germline V gene encodes CDR1 SGHTA and CDR2 FQGTGA. CDR3 bases: TGTGCCAGCAGCTACGGGGATACGCAGTATTTT. Amino acid sequence: CASSYGDTQYF.

This clonotype was recorded at least ten times. The CDR3 is CASSPRSGRTGRQETQYF. CDR3 DNA sequence: TGTGCCAGCAGCCCGCGTTCAGGCCGGACAGGCCGCCAAGAGACCCAGTACTTC. The chain uses TRBV7-6 and TRBJ2-5, with 7 bases fitting TRBD1. V lost 5 bases to trimming and J lost 1 base; unmatched junction nucleotides: 16. The CDR3 extends over 18 amino acids. The germline gives CDR1 SGHVS, CDR2 FNYEAQ.

This clonotype came up many times. V is TRBV11-2 and J is TRBJ2-7; unclear D gene. Germline values: CDR1 SGHAT, CDR2 FQNNGV. The V gene lost 5 bases and the J gene lost 3 bases, with 11 bases spanning the gap. The CDR3 has 13 residues. CDR3 in amino acids: CASSTRWGYEQYF. The CDR3 DNA reads as TGTGCCAGCAGCACCCGTTGGGGCTACGAGCAGTACTTC.

This clonotype was seen many times. The V and J genes are TRBV7-8 and TRBJ2-3; 9 bases are a match to TRBD2. Germline CDR1 is SGHVS and CDR2 is FQNEAQ. The J segment lost 1 base and the V segment lost 4 bases, leaving 0 bases of the junction unmatched. This CDR3 spans 14 amino acids. CDR3 sequence: CASSWTSGTDTQYF. The CDR3 bases are TGTGCCAGCAGCTGGACTAGCGGCACAGATACGCAGTATTTT.

Ten or more counts support this clonotype. The chain is built from TRBV14 and TRBJ2-1; 9 bases are a match to TRBD1. The V and J ends lost 4 bases and 7 bases, in that order; junction bases with no gene match: 11. The CDR3 totals 16 residues. From germline, CDR1 is SGHDN and CDR2 FVKESK. The CDR3 region has the DNA TGTGCCAGCAGCCTACCGGATGGGACAGGGTATAATGAGCAGTTCTTC. Its translation: CASSLPDGTGYNEQFF.

This clonotype showed up many times. The chain couples TRBV4-1 to TRBJ2-7; D not certain. Trimming removed 1 base from V and 0 bases from J, with 10 bases in between. The germline CDR1 and CDR2 sequences are MGHRA and YSYEKL. The CDR3 has 15 residues. The CDR3 coding sequence is TGCGCCAGCAGCCAAGGGCGGCAGCGCTCCTACGAGCAGTACTTC. It specifies CASSQGRQRSYEQYF.